These T cell receptor beta chains were read from a single sample in a study of T cell responses to AZD1222 COVID-19 vaccine. Repertoires were generated with immunoSEQ multiplex PCR, while TCRdb's copy carries only in-frame clones and drops some. The table shows tens of thousands of clones, with about 86% occurring only once. This material consisted of peripheral blood, taken on day 0 of AZD1222 vaccination. Receptor source: an adult in good health. Both conserved end residues are part of each CDR3. Each record gives: D gene, clone size, V gene, J gene, CDR3 DNA, CDR3 protein. The D gene is left open where the match is weak. Clone size appears in some rows only: once, few, many, or a class for an expanded clone.

d_call: TRBD1; clone_size: .; v_call: TRBV27; j_call: TRBJ2-7; cdr3_nt: TGTGCCCCTGCCAGAAAATCCGGGACAGCCTACTACGAGCAGTACTTC; cdr3_aa: CAPARKSGTAYYEQYF
d_call: TRBD2; clone_size: .; v_call: TRBV27; j_call: TRBJ2-7; cdr3_nt: TGTGCCAGCAGAAGAGGACTAGCGGGAGCACACCAAACCTACGAGCAGTACTTC; cdr3_aa: CASRRGLAGAHQTYEQYF
d_call: TRBD1; clone_size: once; v_call: TRBV4-2; j_call: TRBJ2-3; cdr3_nt: TGTGCCAGCAGCCTCGAACACAGGGGGCGGGGAGATACGCAGTATTTT; cdr3_aa: CASSLEHRGRGDTQYF
d_call: TRBD2; clone_size: .; v_call: TRBV13; j_call: TRBJ2-1; cdr3_nt: TGTGCCAGCAGCTTAGGAGCGGGAGCTCGCTCCTACAATGAGCAGTTCTTC; cdr3_aa: CASSLGAGARSYNEQFF
d_call: TRBD1; clone_size: .; v_call: TRBV2; j_call: TRBJ1-5; cdr3_nt: TGTGCCAGCAAACCGACAGGGGGCCTCCAGCATTTT; cdr3_aa: CASKPTGGLQHF
d_call: TRBD1; clone_size: .; v_call: TRBV5-6; j_call: TRBJ1-2; cdr3_nt: TGTGCCAGCAGCGCCGGACAGGACTATGGCTACACCTTC; cdr3_aa: CASSAGQDYGYTF
d_call: TRBD1; clone_size: .; v_call: TRBV7-2; j_call: TRBJ2-1; cdr3_nt: TGTGCCAGCAGCCGGACAGGAGGTCGGAATGAGCAGTTCTTC; cdr3_aa: CASSRTGGRNEQFF
d_call: .; clone_size: .; v_call: TRBV5-8; j_call: TRBJ1-6; cdr3_nt: TGTGCCAGCAGCTTGTGCTGGACTTTTAACCCCATGGTTCTCGCCCTCCACTTT; cdr3_aa: CASSLCWTFNPMVLALHF
d_call: .; clone_size: .; v_call: TRBV6-4; j_call: TRBJ1-6; cdr3_nt: TGTGCCAGCAGTGACTCTTACATCCATAATTCACCCCTCCACTTT; cdr3_aa: CASSDSYIHNSPLHF
d_call: .; clone_size: .; v_call: TRBV10-3; j_call: TRBJ2-2; cdr3_nt: TGTGCCATCAGTGAATGGGGATCGAACACCGGGGAGCTGTTTTTT; cdr3_aa: CAISEWGSNTGELFF
d_call: .; clone_size: few; v_call: TRBV28; j_call: TRBJ1-1; cdr3_nt: TGTGCCAGCAGCTCTGGACAGCTGAACACTGAAGCTTTCTTT; cdr3_aa: CASSSGQLNTEAFF
d_call: TRBD1; clone_size: .; v_call: TRBV30; j_call: TRBJ1-2; cdr3_nt: TGTGCCTGGAGTCGAGGCTGGGACAGGGGGTTCTATGGCTACACCTTC; cdr3_aa: CAWSRGWDRGFYGYTF
d_call: TRBD1; clone_size: few; v_call: TRBV4-1; j_call: TRBJ1-3; cdr3_nt: TGCGCCAGCAGCGCCCACAGGGGGCCGGATACTGGAAACACCATATATTTT; cdr3_aa: CASSAHRGPDTGNTIYF
d_call: .; clone_size: few; v_call: TRBV27; j_call: TRBJ1-5; cdr3_nt: TGTGCCAGCAGTGGCCCACAGGGCGCCCATCAGCCCCAGCATTTT; cdr3_aa: CASSGPQGAHQPQHF
d_call: .; clone_size: .; v_call: TRBV27; j_call: TRBJ1-2; cdr3_nt: TGTGCCAGCAGTTTATCTGCGGACTATGGCTACACCTTC; cdr3_aa: CASSLSADYGYTF
d_call: .; clone_size: .; v_call: TRBV2; j_call: TRBJ1-2; cdr3_nt: TGTGCCAGCAGTAAACTAACGAGGTATTCCCACTATGGCTACACCTTC; cdr3_aa: CASSKLTRYSHYGYTF
d_call: TRBD2; clone_size: .; v_call: TRBV11-3; j_call: TRBJ2-7; cdr3_nt: TGTGCCAGCAGCTTACCCCTCGAGGGCGCGGGAGCGAGGTACGAGCAGTACTTC; cdr3_aa: CASSLPLEGAGARYEQYF
d_call: .; clone_size: .; v_call: TRBV23-1; j_call: TRBJ1-1; cdr3_nt: TGCGCCAGCAGTCCCATCCCCCGACCAGGAGAGAACACTGAAGCTTTCTTT; cdr3_aa: CASSPIPRPGENTEAFF
d_call: TRBD1; clone_size: .; v_call: TRBV29-1; j_call: TRBJ2-4; cdr3_nt: TGCAGCGTCGTCGGACAGGGGTACATTCAGTACTTC; cdr3_aa: CSVVGQGYIQYF
d_call: .; clone_size: .; v_call: TRBV15; j_call: TRBJ1-1; cdr3_nt: TGTGCCACCAGCAAAGACAGAACGAACACTGAAGCTTTCTTT; cdr3_aa: CATSKDRTNTEAFF
d_call: .; clone_size: .; v_call: TRBV5-1; j_call: TRBJ1-1; cdr3_nt: TGCGCCAGCAGCTCTGGGGGTGTAGCCGGCACTGAAGCTTTCTTT; cdr3_aa: CASSSGGVAGTEAFF
d_call: .; clone_size: .; v_call: TRBV2; j_call: TRBJ2-1; cdr3_nt: TGTGCCAGCAGACTCAGGGGCCTGCGCTCCTACAATGAGCAGTTCTTC; cdr3_aa: CASRLRGLRSYNEQFF
d_call: .; clone_size: once; v_call: TRBV5-4; j_call: TRBJ2-7; cdr3_nt: TGTGCCAGCAGCTTCGGCGGGACCGCCTACGAGCAGTACTTC; cdr3_aa: CASSFGGTAYEQYF
d_call: .; clone_size: .; v_call: TRBV29-1; j_call: TRBJ1-2; cdr3_nt: TGCAGCGTTGTGAAAGCCAGCTTAATTTATGGCTACACCTTC; cdr3_aa: CSVVKASLIYGYTF
d_call: TRBD1; clone_size: .; v_call: TRBV28; j_call: TRBJ1-1; cdr3_nt: TGTGCCATCCCTGACAGGGGGGATTCGGGGAACACTGAAGCTTTCTTT; cdr3_aa: CAIPDRGDSGNTEAFF
d_call: TRBD1; clone_size: .; v_call: TRBV4-2; j_call: TRBJ1-2; cdr3_nt: TGTGCCAGCAGCCAAGATAAGGGACAGGCCATCTATGGCTACACCTTC; cdr3_aa: CASSQDKGQAIYGYTF
d_call: .; clone_size: .; v_call: TRBV7-2; j_call: TRBJ2-7; cdr3_nt: TGTGCCAGCTCCGAGATGGGCGAGCAGTACTTC; cdr3_aa: CASSEMGEQYF
d_call: .; clone_size: .; v_call: TRBV19; j_call: TRBJ2-1; cdr3_nt: TGTGCCAGTAGTAAAGACTACACATCCTACAATGAGCAGTTCTTC; cdr3_aa: CASSKDYTSYNEQFF
d_call: .; clone_size: .; v_call: TRBV10-3; j_call: TRBJ2-1; cdr3_nt: TGTGCCATCAGTCAGGCTTTCGGGGAGAGTTACAATGAGCAGTTCTTC; cdr3_aa: CAISQAFGESYNEQFF
d_call: .; clone_size: .; v_call: TRBV27; j_call: TRBJ2-1; cdr3_nt: TGTGCCAGCAGTTCCCTCGAGGGGGGACAGAGAAACAATGAGCAGTTCTTC; cdr3_aa: CASSSLEGGQRNNEQFF
d_call: .; clone_size: once; v_call: TRBV18; j_call: TRBJ1-1; cdr3_nt: TGTGCCAGCTCACCAACCGGTTCGGCTGAAGCTTTCTTT; cdr3_aa: CASSPTGSAEAFF
d_call: .; clone_size: .; v_call: TRBV20-1; j_call: TRBJ2-7; cdr3_nt: TGCAGTGCTAGAGATAACGAGCAGTACTTC; cdr3_aa: CSARDNEQYF
d_call: .; clone_size: .; v_call: TRBV7-9; j_call: TRBJ2-2; cdr3_nt: TGTGCCAGCAGCTTAAGGCCTAGTGGCACCGGGGAGCTGTTTTTT; cdr3_aa: CASSLRPSGTGELFF
d_call: .; clone_size: .; v_call: TRBV9; j_call: TRBJ1-3; cdr3_nt: TGTGCCAGCAGCGGGGTCATACCTAGCTCTGGAAACACCATATATTTT; cdr3_aa: CASSGVIPSSGNTIYF
d_call: .; clone_size: .; v_call: TRBV29-1; j_call: TRBJ1-1; cdr3_nt: TGCAGCGTTGAACGGGGGTACACTGAAGCTTTCTTT; cdr3_aa: CSVERGYTEAFF
d_call: TRBD1; clone_size: .; v_call: TRBV4-2; j_call: TRBJ1-2; cdr3_nt: TGTGCCAGCAGCCAAGACTTGTCCGGGACAGGGAACTATGGCTACACCTTC; cdr3_aa: CASSQDLSGTGNYGYTF
d_call: TRBD2; clone_size: .; v_call: TRBV28; j_call: TRBJ2-1; cdr3_nt: TGTGCCAGCCTAGCGGGGGGCTCCTACAATGAGCAGTTCTTC; cdr3_aa: CASLAGGSYNEQFF
d_call: TRBD1; clone_size: .; v_call: TRBV6-5; j_call: TRBJ2-7; cdr3_nt: TGTGCCAGCAGTTACTCCCCGGGACAGGGGTACGAGCAGTACTTC; cdr3_aa: CASSYSPGQGYEQYF
d_call: .; clone_size: .; v_call: TRBV13; j_call: TRBJ2-1; cdr3_nt: TGTGCCAGCAGCTGGTTCGATGAGCAGTTCTTC; cdr3_aa: CASSWFDEQFF
d_call: TRBD1; clone_size: .; v_call: TRBV2; j_call: TRBJ1-5; cdr3_nt: TGTGCCAGCAGGTTGGCAGGGGGCGCTCAGCCCCAGCATTTT; cdr3_aa: CASRLAGGAQPQHF
d_call: .; clone_size: .; v_call: TRBV12-3/TRBV12-4; j_call: TRBJ1-5; cdr3_nt: TGTGCCAGCAGCCGACGACCCGAGCCCCAGCATTTT; cdr3_aa: CASSRRPEPQHF
d_call: .; clone_size: .; v_call: TRBV5-1; j_call: TRBJ1-4; cdr3_nt: TGCGCCAGCAGCTGGGAGAGGGAAGAAAAACTGTTTTTT; cdr3_aa: CASSWEREEKLFF
d_call: TRBD1; clone_size: .; v_call: TRBV7-8; j_call: TRBJ2-2; cdr3_nt: TGTGCCAGCAGTCAAGACAGGGGGCTTAGGGGCGGGGAGCTGTTTTTT; cdr3_aa: CASSQDRGLRGGELFF
d_call: .; clone_size: .; v_call: TRBV19; j_call: TRBJ1-5; cdr3_nt: TGTGCCAGTAGCCACCGACAAGGTCATAGCAATCAGCCCCAGCATTTT; cdr3_aa: CASSHRQGHSNQPQHF
d_call: .; clone_size: .; v_call: TRBV3-1/TRBV3-2; j_call: TRBJ2-7; cdr3_nt: TGTGCCAGCAGCCCGCGACAGTACTACGAGCAGTACTTC; cdr3_aa: CASSPRQYYEQYF
d_call: .; clone_size: .; v_call: TRBV3-1/TRBV3-2; j_call: TRBJ1-1; cdr3_nt: TGTGCCAGCAGCCGTTTCCTTGGCACTGAAGCTTTCTTT; cdr3_aa: CASSRFLGTEAFF
d_call: TRBD1; clone_size: .; v_call: TRBV7-2; j_call: TRBJ1-2; cdr3_nt: TGTGCCAGCAGCCTAGGGGGGACAGGGGTCGGCTACACCTTC; cdr3_aa: CASSLGGTGVGYTF
d_call: .; clone_size: .; v_call: TRBV19; j_call: TRBJ2-2; cdr3_nt: TGTGCCAGTAGGAGGAGGGGACAGAACACCGGGGAGCTGTTTTTT; cdr3_aa: CASRRRGQNTGELFF
d_call: TRBD2; clone_size: .; v_call: TRBV3-1/TRBV3-2; j_call: TRBJ2-7; cdr3_nt: TGTGCCAGCAGCCCCCGGACTAGTAGCGAGCAGTACTTC; cdr3_aa: CASSPRTSSEQYF
d_call: TRBD1; clone_size: .; v_call: TRBV11-3; j_call: TRBJ2-2; cdr3_nt: TGTGCCAGCAGCTTCGTACAGGGGGCGAGCGGGGAGCTGTTTTTT; cdr3_aa: CASSFVQGASGELFF
d_call: .; clone_size: .; v_call: TRBV28; j_call: TRBJ1-1; cdr3_nt: TGTGCCAGCAGTATAGCGGGACATCTGAACACTGAAGCTTTCTTT; cdr3_aa: CASSIAGHLNTEAFF
d_call: .; clone_size: .; v_call: TRBV29-1; j_call: TRBJ1-1; cdr3_nt: TGCAGCGTTCGGGAGGGGTCCCTGGGCACTGAAGCTTTCTTT; cdr3_aa: CSVREGSLGTEAFF
d_call: .; clone_size: .; v_call: TRBV6-2/TRBV6-3; j_call: TRBJ2-7; cdr3_nt: TGTGCCAGCAGCTTCAACCGGGACGGCTCCTACGAGCAGTACTTC; cdr3_aa: CASSFNRDGSYEQYF
d_call: .; clone_size: .; v_call: TRBV28; j_call: TRBJ1-5; cdr3_nt: TGTGCCAGCAGTTCCGAAATGGAGGGACAGCCCCAGCATTTT; cdr3_aa: CASSSEMEGQPQHF
d_call: TRBD2; clone_size: medium-sized; v_call: TRBV27; j_call: TRBJ2-7; cdr3_nt: TGTGCCAGCAACCCGGTGGCTAGCGGGGATACCTACGAGCAGTACTTC; cdr3_aa: CASNPVASGDTYEQYF
d_call: .; clone_size: .; v_call: TRBV7-9; j_call: TRBJ2-2; cdr3_nt: TGTGCCAGCAGCTTATTCAGGGAGGACACCGGGGAGCTGTTTTTT; cdr3_aa: CASSLFREDTGELFF
d_call: TRBD2; clone_size: once; v_call: TRBV6-1; j_call: TRBJ2-2; cdr3_nt: TGTGCCAGCAGTGAAGTCCTAGCGGGAGGGCCAGGAACCGGGGAGCTGTTTTTT; cdr3_aa: CASSEVLAGGPGTGELFF
d_call: .; clone_size: once; v_call: TRBV6-5; j_call: TRBJ2-1; cdr3_nt: TGTGCCAGCAGTTATGGGAACAATGAGCAGTTCTTC; cdr3_aa: CASSYGNNEQFF